Each of the 7 T cell receptor beta chains below was sequenced from the same sample in a study of T cells after yellow fever vaccination. MiXCR, run by TCRdb on the 5' RACE reads, gives a single entry per CDR3 protein. Here the sample spans about 630,000 distinct CDR3 sequences, approximately 13% being singletons. The source was PBMCs, collected on the day of the yellow fever booster vaccination. All receptors come from a man aged 25-40 years who received the YFV17D yellow fever vaccine.

This clonotype has more than one count but fewer than ten. This chain connects TRBV30 to TRBJ2-1; the D call may be TRBD1 or TRBD2 (6 bases each). Trimming cost V 3 bases and J 5 bases, with 26 bases left between them. This CDR3 has 18 amino acids. Germline-derived CDR1 and CDR2 are GTSNPN and SVGIG (reference sequence). The CDR3, as DNA: TGTGCCTGGAGGAAGGGGCCGGGGGCCCTAGCGACCCACAATGAGCAGTTCTTC. Residues: CAWRKGPGALATHNEQFF.

The CDR3 nucleotides read TGTGCCAGCAGTTCTACTAGCGGGAAGGGTACCGGGGAGCTGTTTTTT. Translated: CASSSTSGKGTGELFF. V gene TRBV7-6 combines with J gene TRBJ2-2; 10 bases are a match to TRBD2. The V segment lost 6 bases and the J segment 5 bases; nucleotides outside the gene matches: 9. Germline V gene sequence: CDR1 SGHVS, CDR2 FNYEAQ. The CDR3 has 16 amino acids. Drawing the rest from reference TRBV7-6 and TRBJ2-2, the complete variable domain is GAGVSQSPRYKVTKRGQDVALRCDPISGHVSLYWYRQALGQGPEFLTYFNYEAQQDKSGLPNDRFSAERPEGSISTLTIQRTEQRDSAMYRCASSSTSGKGTGELFFGEGSRLTVL.

This clonotype was observed a handful of times. This rearrangement joins TRBV10-3 to TRBJ2-3; D gene uncertain. Germline V gene data show CDR1 as ENHRY and CDR2 as SYGVKD. With 11 bases removed from V and 2 bases from J, the gap between germline ends came to 14 bases. CDR3 size: 13 residues. The DNA of the CDR3 is TGTGCCGTGACTCGTAGTTCCACAGATACGCAGTATTTT. Protein: CAVTRSSTDTQYF.

This clonotype was detected a few times. The chain joins TRBV10-3 to TRBJ2-3; possibly TRBD2 for D (6 bases). The V and J ends lost 11 bases and 7 bases respectively, with 13 bases between them. The CDR3 sequence is 11 residues long. Germline values: CDR1 ENHRY, CDR2 SYGVKD. CDR3 sequence (DNA): TGTGCCGCGGGAACAGAGCATACGCAGTATTTT. Translating it yields CAAGTEHTQYF.

This clonotype was observed a few times. This sequence joins TRBV5-1 and TRBJ1-4; 11 bases are a match to TRBD1. The V segment lost 0 bases and the J segment 2 bases; nucleotides outside the gene matches: 3. Germline-derived CDR1 and CDR2 are SGHRS and YFSETQ. The CDR3 has 17 residues. Here the CDR3 DNA reads TGCGCCAGCAGCTTGGGGACAGGGGGCGCGACTAATGAAAAACTGTTTTTT. Its protein product is CASSLGTGGATNEKLFF.

This chain links TRBV20-1 with TRBJ2-7, with 12 bases identical to TRBD2. CDR3 length equals 14 residues. After removal of 5 bases from V and 5 bases from J, the junction contained 7 bases not matched to a gene. Germline V gene data show CDR1 as DFQATT and CDR2 as SNEGSKA (reference sequence). The CDR3 coding sequence is TGCAGTGCTGACCGACTAGCGGGAGACAACGAGCAGTACTTC. Residues: CSADRLAGDNEQYF.

The chain has TRBV20-1 and TRBJ2-1; perhaps TRBD2 as D (6 bases). The germline gives CDR1 DFQATT, CDR2 SNEGSKA (reference sequence). This CDR3 has 11 amino acids. The CDR3 protein is CRGQRGDEQFF. The CDR3, as DNA: TGCAGGGGGCAGCGCGGGGATGAGCAGTTCTTC.